This T cell receptor (beta chain) was documented in a study of blood T cell repertoires in COVID-19. Overall study context: Donors in Cohort 3 counted as recovered after two negative PCRs, clearance, or symptom resolution.

This clone occurred once. Germline V CDR1 and CDR2: ENHRY, SYGVKD. The CDR3 is 13 amino acids. The V end lost 5 bases, the J end lost 7 bases, and 14 bases lay between the germline ends. Some clones are missing from TCRdb's copy, which holds only in-frame ones; the method was immunoSEQ multiplex PCR. There are over 110,000 clones in the sample; around 82% occur only once, and approximately 4% lies in the top ten. Sequenced: PBMCs or T cells enriched from blood (not recorded which). V gene TRBV10-3 combines with J gene TRBJ1-2; D remains ambiguous. The sequence was collected from a man in his forties or fifties in a cohort exposed to, infected with or recovered from COVID-19 (not recorded which). As DNA, the CDR3 is TGTGCCATCAGTTTTCCCTCGGGGAGTGGCTACACCTTC. It encodes CAISFPSGSGYTF.